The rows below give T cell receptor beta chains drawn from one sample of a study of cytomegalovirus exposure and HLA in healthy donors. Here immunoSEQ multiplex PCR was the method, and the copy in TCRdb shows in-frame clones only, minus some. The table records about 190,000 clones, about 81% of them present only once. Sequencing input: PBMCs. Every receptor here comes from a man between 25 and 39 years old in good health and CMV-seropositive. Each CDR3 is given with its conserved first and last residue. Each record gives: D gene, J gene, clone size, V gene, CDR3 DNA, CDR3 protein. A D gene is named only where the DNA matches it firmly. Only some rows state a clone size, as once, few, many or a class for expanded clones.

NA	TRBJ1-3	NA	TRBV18	TGTGCCAGCTCAGGGCGGGTGCAAACTGGAAACACCATATATTTT	CASSGRVQTGNTIYF
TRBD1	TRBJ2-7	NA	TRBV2	TGTGCCAGCACTCCGATGGGACAGGGCCCCTACGAGCAGTACTTC	CASTPMGQGPYEQYF
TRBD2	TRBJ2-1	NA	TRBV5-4	TGTGCCAGCAGCTCGGGACTAGCGGGGAGAAGCTCCTACAATGAGCAGTTCTTC	CASSSGLAGRSSYNEQFF
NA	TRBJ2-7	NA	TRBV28	TGTGCCAGCAGTTTCTCCCCCCCCTCCTACGAGCAGTACTTC	CASSFSPPSYEQYF
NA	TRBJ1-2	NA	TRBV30	TGTGCCTGGAGTTCAGATGGCTACACCTTC	CAWSSDGYTF
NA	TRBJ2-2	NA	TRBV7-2	TGTGCCAGCAGCTTATCCCCTAACTCAGGGTGGGGCGGGGAGCTGTTTTTT	CASSLSPNSGWGGELFF
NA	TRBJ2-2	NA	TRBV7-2	TGTGCCAGCAGCTATGACAGTAGGACCGGGGAGCTGTTTTTT	CASSYDSRTGELFF
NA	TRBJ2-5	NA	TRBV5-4	TGTGCCAGCAGCTTGGACCGGGGGGCAACGGGGGAGACCCAGTACTTC	CASSLDRGATGETQYF
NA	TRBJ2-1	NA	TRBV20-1	TGCAGTGCTGGGGGAGGAGAGCAGTTCTTC	CSAGGGEQFF
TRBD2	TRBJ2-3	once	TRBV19	TGTGCCTCCAGTGGGGGAGGGCGTGGTACGCAGTATTTT	CASSGGGRGTQYF
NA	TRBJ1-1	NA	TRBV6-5	TGTGCCAGCAGTTATATAGTGTCCCAGGGTAGGGCTTTCTTT	CASSYIVSQGRAFF
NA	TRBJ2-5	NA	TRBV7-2	TGTGCCAGCAGCCCGTATACGGGGGAAGAGACCCAGTACTTC	CASSPYTGEETQYF
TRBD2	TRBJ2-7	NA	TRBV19	TGTGCCAGTAGGCGAACGGCTAGCGGGTACGAGCAGTACTTC	CASRRTASGYEQYF
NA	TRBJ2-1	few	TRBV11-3	TGTGCCAGCACCCCAGACAGTTCCTACAATGAGCAGTTCTTC	CASTPDSSYNEQFF
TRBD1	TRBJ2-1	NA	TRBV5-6	TGTGCCAGCAGCTACCGGACAGGGGCGTACAATGAGCAGTTCTTC	CASSYRTGAYNEQFF
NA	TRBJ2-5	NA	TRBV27	TGTGCCAGCAGTTATTTGCACGAAGAGGCCCAGTACTTC	CASSYLHEEAQYF
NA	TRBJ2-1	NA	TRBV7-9	TGTGCCAGCACAGACGGGGTGGGGTCAATCAATGAGCAGTTCTTC	CASTDGVGSINEQFF
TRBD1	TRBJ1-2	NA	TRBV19	TGTGCCAGTAGTAGCCCGTCGGACAGGGCTGGCTACACCTTC	CASSSPSDRAGYTF
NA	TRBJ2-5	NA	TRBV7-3	TGTGCCAGCAGCTTAGCCCACCCCGGGACCCAGTACTTC	CASSLAHPGTQYF
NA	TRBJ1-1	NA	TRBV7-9	TGTGCCAGCAGCGCAGTTACAGGGACTGAAGCTTTCTTT	CASSAVTGTEAFF
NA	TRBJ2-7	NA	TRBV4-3	TGCGCCAGCAGCCAAGACGGACAGCGGACCTACGAGCAGTACTTC	CASSQDGQRTYEQYF
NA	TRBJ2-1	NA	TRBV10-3	TGTGCCATCAGTGGGACAGATACCTACAATGAGCAGTTCTTC	CAISGTDTYNEQFF
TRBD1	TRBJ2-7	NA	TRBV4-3	TGCGCCAGCAGCCGTATCCGGGACAGCTCCTACGAGCAGTACTTC	CASSRIRDSSYEQYF
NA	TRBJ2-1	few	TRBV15	TGTGCCACCAGCAGAGTTTACCACTACCGCTCCTACAATGAGCAGTTCTTC	CATSRVYHYRSYNEQFF
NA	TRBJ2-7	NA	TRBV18	TGTGCCAGCTCACCAGGGCACGTATCCTACGAGCAGTACTTC	CASSPGHVSYEQYF
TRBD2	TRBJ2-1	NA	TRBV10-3	TGTGCCATCAGTGCAGATCTAGCGGGGGGGAATGAGCAGTTCTTC	CAISADLAGGNEQFF
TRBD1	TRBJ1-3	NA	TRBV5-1	TGCGCCAGCAGCCCCGAACAGGGGGCAAAAGGAAACACCATATATTTT	CASSPEQGAKGNTIYF
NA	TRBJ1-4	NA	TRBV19	TGTGCCAGTACCAACCCAGGAGGTGAAAAACTGTTTTTT	CASTNPGGEKLFF
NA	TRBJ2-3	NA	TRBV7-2	TGTGCCAGCAGCGGCAAGGGGGATACGCAGTATTTT	CASSGKGDTQYF
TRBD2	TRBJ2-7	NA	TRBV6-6	TGTGCCAGCAGTACTGGGACTAGCGGGAGTAGCGGCGAGCAGTACTTC	CASSTGTSGSSGEQYF
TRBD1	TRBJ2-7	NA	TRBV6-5	TGTGCCAGCAGCCAGACAGGGGGCCTTTACGAGCAGTACTTC	CASSQTGGLYEQYF
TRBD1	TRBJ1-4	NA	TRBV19	TGTGCCAGTAGTTTACAGGGGAGTTGGGAAAAACTGTTTTTT	CASSLQGSWEKLFF
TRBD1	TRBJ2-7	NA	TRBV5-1	TGCGCCAGCGGACAGGATAGCTCCTACGAGCAGTACTTC	CASGQDSSYEQYF
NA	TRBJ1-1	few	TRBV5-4	TGTGCCAGCAGCCCAGTACCACCGGCGGGGGACACTGAAGCTTTCTTT	CASSPVPPAGDTEAFF
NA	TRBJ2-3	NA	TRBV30	TGTGCCTGGAGCGGGAGAGGGGCGCAGTATTTT	CAWSGRGAQYF
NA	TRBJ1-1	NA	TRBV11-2	TGTGCCAGCAGCTTAGGGGGCAACACTGAAGCTTTCTTT	CASSLGGNTEAFF
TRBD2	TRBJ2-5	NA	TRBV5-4	TGTGCCAGCAGCTTCCGGGGGGGCCACGAGACCCAGTACTTC	CASSFRGGHETQYF
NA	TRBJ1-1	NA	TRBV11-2	TGTGCCAGCAGCGGCAGGAACACTGAAGCTTTCTTT	CASSGRNTEAFF
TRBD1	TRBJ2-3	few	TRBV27	TGTGCCAGCAGTTCCAATCACAGGGGGCCAGGCACAGATACGCAGTATTTT	CASSSNHRGPGTDTQYF
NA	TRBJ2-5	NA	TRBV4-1	TGCGCCAGCAGCCAAGAGGAAACAGTTCAAGAGACCCAGTACTTC	CASSQEETVQETQYF
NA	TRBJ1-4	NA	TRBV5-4	TGTGCCAGCAGCTCCATAACAGGGACTAATGAAAAACTGTTTTTT	CASSSITGTNEKLFF
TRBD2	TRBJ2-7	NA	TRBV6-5	TGTGCCAGCAGTTCGGGCGGGGGGGCCTACGAGCAGTACTTC	CASSSGGGAYEQYF
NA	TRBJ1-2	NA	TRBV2	TGTGCCAGCAGTCGAGAGGGGGAGAACCTCAACTATGGCTACACCTTC	CASSREGENLNYGYTF
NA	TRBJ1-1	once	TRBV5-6	TGTGCCAGCACCCACGGGATAGCTGAAGCTTTCTTT	CASTHGIAEAFF
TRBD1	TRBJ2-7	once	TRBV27	TGTGCCAGCAGTATTCCGGGACAGGGCTCCTACGAGCAGTACTTC	CASSIPGQGSYEQYF
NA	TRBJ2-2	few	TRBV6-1	TGTGCCAGCAGTTTAGAAACCGGGGAGCTGTTTTTT	CASSLETGELFF
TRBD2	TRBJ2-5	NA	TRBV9	TGTGCCAGCAGCGTAGCGGGACTAGCGGACCCTGAGGGAGAGACCCAGTACTTC	CASSVAGLADPEGETQYF
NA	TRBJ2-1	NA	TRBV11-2	TGTGCCAGCAGCTTTGACACGTCCTACAATGAGCAGTTCTTC	CASSFDTSYNEQFF
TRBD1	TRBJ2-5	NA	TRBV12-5	TGTGCTAGTGGTTTGGCGGGACAGGGCGCAGAGACCCAGTACTTC	CASGLAGQGAETQYF